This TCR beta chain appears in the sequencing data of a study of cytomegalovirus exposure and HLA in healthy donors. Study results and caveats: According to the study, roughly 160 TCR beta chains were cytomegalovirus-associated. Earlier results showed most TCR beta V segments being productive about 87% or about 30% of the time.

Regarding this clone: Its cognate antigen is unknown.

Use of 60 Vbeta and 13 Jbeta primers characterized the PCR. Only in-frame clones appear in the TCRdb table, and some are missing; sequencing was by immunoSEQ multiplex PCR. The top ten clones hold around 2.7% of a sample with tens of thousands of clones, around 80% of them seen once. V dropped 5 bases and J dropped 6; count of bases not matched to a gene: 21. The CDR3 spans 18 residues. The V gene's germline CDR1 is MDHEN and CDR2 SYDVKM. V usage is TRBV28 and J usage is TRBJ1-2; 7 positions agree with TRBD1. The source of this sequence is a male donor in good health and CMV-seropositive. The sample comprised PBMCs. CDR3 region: CASSAIPGTGVGGHGYTF. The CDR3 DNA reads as TGTGCCAGCAGTGCCATCCCAGGGACGGGGGTAGGGGGCCATGGCTACACCTTC.